One and the same sample provided the 30 T cell receptor beta chains below, sequenced in a study of T cell responses to AZD1222 COVID-19 vaccine. Generated by immunoSEQ multiplex PCR, the TCRdb table keeps only in-frame clones and is missing some. The table has roughly 150,000 clones, 80% to 95% seen once. The sample consisted of peripheral blood, taken on day 0 of AZD1222 vaccination. These receptors originate from an adult in good health.

The chain uses TRBV7-9 and TRBJ2-3, with a weak D call TRBD2 (5 bases). The CDR3 is made up of 15 amino acids. V lost 5 bases and J 4 bases, leaving 16 bases between the germline ends. CDR1 is SEHNR, CDR2 FQNEAQ, per germline (reference sequence). In nucleotides, the CDR3 is TGTGCCAGCAGCCCGTCCCCGGGGATTTCAGATACGCAGTATTTT. Translating gives CASSPSPGISDTQYF.

The chain recombines TRBV30 with TRBJ1-4; a possible D gene is TRBD1 (6 bases). This CDR3 is 13 amino acids long. CDR1 and CDR2 (germline): GTSNPN, SVGIG (reference sequence). V lost 0 bases to trimming and J lost 6 bases, with 8 bases between them. The CDR3 here is CAWSVQGDEKLFF. In nucleotides, the CDR3 is TGTGCCTGGAGTGTACAGGGAGATGAAAAACTGTTTTTT.

J is TRBJ2-2 and V is TRBV7-8, with unresolved D. Germline V lookup: CDR1 SGHVS, CDR2 FQNEAQ. Trimming removed 4 bases from V and 4 bases from J, with 16 bases in between. CDR3 size: 16 residues. The CDR3 spells CASSSRTPGFTGELFF. The CDR3 nucleotides are TGTGCCAGCAGCTCAAGGACCCCGGGTTTCACCGGGGAGCTGTTTTTT. Variable domain in full (rest from reference TRBV7-8 and TRBJ2-2): GAGVSQSPRYKVAKRGQDVALRCDPISGHVSLFWYQQALGQGPEFLTYFQNEAQLDKSGLPSDRFFAERPEGSVSTLKIQRTQQEDSAVYLCASSSRTPGFTGELFFGEGSRLTVL.

The chain uses TRBV5-1 and TRBJ1-2, with a tentative D call TRBD1 (6 bases). CDR1 is SGHRS and CDR2 is YFSETQ in the germline V gene. Trimming left V 3 bases short and J 4 bases short, with 13 bases between. The CDR3 contains 14 residues. CDR3 protein: CASSSETGRYGYTF. In DNA form, the CDR3 reads TGCGCCAGCAGCTCGGAGACAGGCCGCTATGGCTACACCTTC.

On this clone itself: A read error may account for a junction end that differs from germline. This sequence joins TRBV12-3 or TRBV12-4 and TRBJ1-2; D is perhaps TRBD1 (6 bases). The CDR3 has 13 amino acids. The CDR3 DNA reads as TGTGCCAGCAGTCCAAGGGGGACCACCCATTTCCCCTTC. Residues: CASSPRGTTHFPF.

V is TRBV7-8 and J is TRBJ2-3; D may be TRBD2 (5 bases). The CDR3 totals 17 residues. V lost 5 bases to trimming and J lost 0 bases, with 18 bases between them. Germline V gene sequence: CDR1 SGHVS, CDR2 FQNEAQ. CDR3 nucleotide sequence: TGTGCCAGCAGCCACGCCCCAGCGGAAGGTAGCACAGATACGCAGTATTTT. This gives the protein CASSHAPAEGSTDTQYF.

This clone was detected only once. The chain carries TRBV6-5 and TRBJ2-7; possibly TRBD1 or TRBD2 for D (5 bases each). In germline, CDR1 is MNHEY, CDR2 SVGAGI. The CDR3 covers 14 residues. Trimming took 11 bases from V and 2 from J, leaving 19 bases between them. CDR3 residues: CASRGRDGTYEQYF. The CDR3 DNA reads as TGTGCCTCACGGGGTCGGGACGGAACCTACGAGCAGTACTTC.

The V gene is TRBV21-1, the J gene TRBJ2-7; the table names TRBD1, a call not compared with the DNA. TRBV21-1 is described as a pseudogene. The CDR3 totals 16 residues. The CDR3 DNA reads as TGTGCCAGCAGCCCAAAGCTAGACAGGCGCTCCTACGAGCAGTACTTC. Its protein product is CASSPKLDRRSYEQYF.

The rearrangement joins TRBV9 to TRBJ2-3; D is uncertain. CDR1 and CDR2 from the germline V gene are SGDLS and YYNGEE. The V gene lost 4 bases and the J gene lost 0 bases, with 9 bases spanning the gap. The CDR3 spans 14 residues. This chain's CDR3 is CASSRAISTDTQYF. CDR3 nucleotides: TGTGCCAGCAGCCGGGCAATTAGCACAGATACGCAGTATTTT.

The J gene is TRBJ1-3, the V gene TRBV10-1; 7 positions agree with TRBD1. CDR3 length: 12 amino acids. V lost 10 bases to trimming and J lost 3 bases; unmatched junction nucleotides: 3. Germline-derived CDR1 and CDR2 are WNHNN and SYGVQD (reference sequence). The chain's CDR3 is CATTGNGNTIYF. The CDR3, as DNA: TGCGCCACGACAGGGAATGGAAACACCATATATTTT.

This clone was observed a few times. The gene calls are TRBV5-1 and TRBJ2-3; TRBD2 agrees at 11 bases. The CDR3 consists of 16 residues. Germline CDR1 is SGHRS and CDR2 is YFSETQ. With V trimmed by 2 bases and J by 4 bases, 6 bases remained unmatched. The CDR3 DNA sequence: TGCGCCAGCAGCTTATCACTAGCGGGGGACCCAGATACGCAGTATTTT. Translation gives CASSLSLAGDPDTQYF.

Details on this clone: At one end the junction does not follow the germline gene, possibly because of a read error. The genes are TRBV7-7 and TRBJ2-1; tentatively, D is TRBD2 (5 bases). CDR1 is SSHAT and CDR2 is FNYEAQ in the germline V gene (reference sequence). The CDR3 covers 13 residues. The chain's CDR3 is CASSRNRENEQFF. The CDR3 DNA reads as TGTGCTAGCAGCCGGAATAGGGAGAATGAGCAGTTCTTC.

The chain uses TRBV6-5 and TRBJ2-1; TRBD1 matches 8 bases. J gave up 6 bases and V 2 bases, and 9 bases lay outside the gene matches. CDR3 length equals 16 residues. Germline V gene lookup returns CDR1 MNHEY and CDR2 SVGAGI. The CDR3, as DNA: TGTGCCAGCAGTTACACCGGGACAGGCACTCGCAATGAGCAGTTCTTC. It encodes CASSYTGTGTRNEQFF.

V is TRBV27 and J is TRBJ1-2; D not certain. CDR3 length equals 16 residues. V lost 7 bases, J lost 4 bases, and 22 bases lay in between. Germline V CDR1 and CDR2: MNHEY, SMNVEV (reference sequence). As DNA, the CDR3 is TGTGCCAGCACCCCCCGTAGCCCCATAGGGATCTATGGCTACACCTTC. It translates to CASTPRSPIGIYGYTF.

The DNA of the CDR3 is TGTGCCAGCAGTTTCGCTTCCGGGGAGCTGTTTTTT. Translating gives CASSFASGELFF. The gene calls are TRBV27 and TRBJ2-2; D remains ambiguous. The V end lost 3 bases, the J end lost 6 bases, and 5 bases lay between the germline ends. The CDR3 covers 12 residues. The germline V gene encodes CDR1 MNHEY and CDR2 SMNVEV (reference sequence).

This rearrangement joins TRBV6-1 to TRBJ1-2; D possibly corresponds to TRBD1 (5 bases). The CDR3 length is 17 residues. V dropped 3 bases and J dropped 5 bases, with 22 bases sitting between them. Germline lookup yields CDR1 MNHNS and CDR2 SASEGT. CDR3 region: CASSDLPGVGDGYGYTF. Written as DNA, the CDR3 is TGTGCCAGCAGTGACCTCCCGGGAGTAGGGGATGGGTATGGCTACACCTTC.

The rearrangement links TRBV7-9 to TRBJ2-7, with 10 bases fitting TRBD1. V shed 4 bases and J 0 bases; nucleotides not matched to a gene: 15. Germline V gene lookup returns CDR1 SEHNR and CDR2 FQNEAQ (reference sequence). CDR3 length: 19 residues. CDR3 DNA sequence: TGTGCCAGCAGCTCTGGGAGACAGGGGGCCCCCCTATTCTCCTACGAGCAGTACTTC. Amino acids: CASSSGRQGAPLFSYEQYF.

The chain links TRBV11-2 to TRBJ2-1, with 10 bases lining up with TRBD1. In germline, CDR1 is SGHAT, CDR2 FQNNGV. Unmatched junction bases numbered 7, after V lost 4 bases and J lost 7 bases. This CDR3 is built from 15 residues. CDR3 region: CASSSTGGQRNEQFF. DNA of the CDR3: TGTGCCAGCAGCTCGACAGGGGGCCAGCGAAATGAGCAGTTCTTC.

The chain uses TRBV24-1 and TRBJ2-6, with no clear D. Germline V gives CDR1 KGHDR, CDR2 SFDVKD. The CDR3 is 15 residues long. V was clipped by 3 bases and J by 4 bases, with 9 bases between them. The chain's CDR3 is CATSDGVSGANVLTF. In DNA form, the CDR3 reads TGTGCCACCAGTGATGGGGTCTCCGGGGCCAACGTCCTGACTTTC.

The J gene is TRBJ2-3, the V gene TRBV7-2; 8 bases map to TRBD2. The germline gives CDR1 SGHTA, CDR2 FQGNSA. Trimming cost V 2 bases and J 1 base; bases outside gene matches: 5. This CDR3 spans 16 amino acids. This chain's CDR3 is CASSLLSGGRTDTQYF. The CDR3 DNA sequence: TGTGCCAGCAGCTTACTGAGCGGGGGTCGCACAGATACGCAGTATTTT.

The chain recombines TRBV20-1 with TRBJ2-1; no definite D call. CDR1 is DFQATT, CDR2 SNEGSKA, per germline (reference sequence). The CDR3 is 13 residues long. V lost 3 bases and J 0 bases, leaving 6 bases between the germline ends. This chain's CDR3 is CSASRLSYNEQFF. For the CDR3, the DNA is TGCAGTGCTAGTAGACTCTCCTACAATGAGCAGTTCTTC.

The J gene is TRBJ2-3, the V gene TRBV9; D remains ambiguous. The length of the CDR3 is 13 residues. Per the germline V gene, CDR1 is SGDLS and CDR2 is YYNGEE. Trimming took off 3 bases at V and 4 bases at J, with 9 bases between the two ends. The CDR3 reads CASSDPPADTQYF. CDR3 coding DNA: TGTGCCAGCAGCGATCCCCCCGCAGATACGCAGTATTTT. The full variable domain, with the rest looked up from reference TRBV9 and TRBJ2-3, is DSGVTQTPKHLITATGQRVTLRCSPRSGDLSVYWYQQSLDQGLQFLIQYYNGEERAKGNILERFSAQQFPDLHSELNLSSLELGDSALYFCASSDPPADTQYFGPGTRLTVL.

The chain uses TRBV2 and TRBJ2-7; no definite D call. Germline CDR1 and CDR2: SNHLY and FYNNEI. The CDR3 contains 10 residues. Trimming removed 3 bases at V and 6 bases at J, with 3 bases between. The CDR3 protein is CASSEGEQYF. The DNA of the CDR3 is TGTGCCAGCAGTGAGGGCGAGCAGTACTTC.

The genes are TRBV5-1 and TRBJ2-7; D possibly uses TRBD1 or TRBD2 (5 bases each). Germline assignment: CDR1 SGHRS and CDR2 YFSETQ. The CDR3 consists of 14 residues. The V end lost 4 bases, the J end lost 2 bases, and 13 bases lay between the germline ends. The CDR3 loop is CASSPGTGPYEQYF. The DNA for the CDR3 is TGCGCCAGCAGCCCTGGGACGGGTCCCTACGAGCAGTACTTC.

V is TRBV29-1 and J is TRBJ2-7; TRBD1 aligns across 7 bases. From germline, CDR1 is SQVTM and CDR2 ANQGSEA. The CDR3 consists of 17 residues. The ends lost 5 bases at V and 3 bases at J; junction bases unmatched: 19. Here the CDR3 DNA reads TGCAGCGTTCTTGCTCGAACAATCTCGGGACAGAACTACGAGCAGTACTTC. It specifies CSVLARTISGQNYEQYF.

Regarding this clone: The same CDR3 also results from other DNA sequences found in this sample. The chain joins TRBV7-9 to TRBJ1-3, with D tentatively TRBD1 (5 bases). The germline V gene has CDR1 SEHNR and CDR2 FQNEAQ (reference sequence). CDR3 length equals 14 residues. The V gene lost 2 bases and the J gene lost 4 bases, with 9 bases spanning the gap. The CDR3 loop reads CASSLRGAGNTIYF. The CDR3 region has the DNA TGTGCCAGCAGCTTAAGGGGAGCGGGAAACACCATATATTTT.

The rearrangement joins TRBV4-1 to TRBJ2-3; no clear D. V was clipped by 2 bases and J by 5 bases, with 14 bases between them. The germline CDR1 and CDR2 sequences are MGHRA and YSYEKL. CDR3 size: 15 residues. The CDR3 nucleotides read TGCGCCAGCAGCCAATCCCCCCCGGTGGGAGATACGCAGTATTTT. Its translation: CASSQSPPVGDTQYF.

The sample holds one count of this clone. The genes are TRBV27 and TRBJ1-1; 8 bases match TRBD1. There are 16 residues in the CDR3. V lost 6 bases, J lost 1 base, and 10 bases stayed unmatched. Germline V gives CDR1 MNHEY, CDR2 SMNVEV (reference sequence). The CDR3 protein is CASSSRLQGGNTEAFF. Here the CDR3 DNA reads TGTGCCAGCAGCTCACGTTTACAGGGGGGGAACACTGAAGCTTTCTTT.

The chain combines TRBV6-1 with TRBJ2-3; TRBD1 agrees at 9 bases. Germline V gene lookup returns CDR1 MNHNS and CDR2 SASEGT. CDR3 length: 14 residues. Trimming took 7 bases from V and 1 from J; bases not matched to a gene: 3. The CDR3 spells CASIRDRGTDTQYF. The CDR3, as DNA: TGTGCCAGCATCCGGGACAGGGGCACAGATACGCAGTATTTT.

V and J are TRBV6-1 and TRBJ2-7, with 10 bases fitting TRBD2. The CDR3 sequence is 15 residues long. Germline CDR1 and CDR2: MNHNS and SASEGT. Trimming cost V 3 bases and J 1 base; bases outside gene matches: 3. CDR3 bases: TGTGCCAGCAGTGATAGCGGGGGGTATTCCTACGAGCAGTACTTC. As protein: CASSDSGGYSYEQYF.